These T cell receptor beta chains were read from a single sample in a study of cytomegalovirus exposure and HLA in healthy donors. TCRdb keeps only in-frame clones here, not all; method: immunoSEQ multiplex PCR. The sample lists about 160,000 clones; roughly three quarters were seen once. Sequenced input: PBMCs. The origin of the receptors is a man in his late teens or twenties in good health and CMV-seropositive. The CDR3 runs from the conserved cysteine through the conserved F or W. Each record gives: D gene, J gene, V gene, clone size, CDR3 protein, CDR3 DNA. The D gene is left open where the match is weak. The listing skips clone size in some rows; elsewhere it reads once, few, many or a size class.

d_call: NA; j_call: TRBJ1-1; v_call: TRBV6-6; clone_size: NA; cdr3_aa: CASRGGEAFF; cdr3_nt: TGTGCCAGCAGGGGCGGGGAAGCTTTCTTT
d_call: TRBD2; j_call: TRBJ2-5; v_call: TRBV2; clone_size: NA; cdr3_aa: CASSEVSLAGGKQETQYF; cdr3_nt: TGTGCCAGCAGTGAAGTCAGTCTGGCGGGGGGGAAACAAGAGACCCAGTACTTC
d_call: TRBD1; j_call: TRBJ1-2; v_call: TRBV6-1; clone_size: few; cdr3_aa: CASSEVEGGARGNGYTF; cdr3_nt: TGTGCCAGCAGTGAAGTTGAAGGGGGCGCGAGGGGCAATGGCTACACCTTC
d_call: TRBD1; j_call: TRBJ1-4; v_call: TRBV5-1; clone_size: NA; cdr3_aa: CASSSPGQGNEKLFF; cdr3_nt: TGCGCCAGCAGCTCGCCGGGACAGGGTAATGAAAAACTGTTTTTT
d_call: TRBD1; j_call: TRBJ2-3; v_call: TRBV15; clone_size: NA; cdr3_aa: CATSRDSGGGASKYF; cdr3_nt: TGTGCCACCAGCAGAGATTCAGGGGGCGGGGCTTCAAAGTATTTT
d_call: TRBD1; j_call: TRBJ2-2; v_call: TRBV13; clone_size: NA; cdr3_aa: CASSLRGQGTTGELFF; cdr3_nt: TGTGCCAGCAGCTTAAGGGGACAGGGAACCACCGGGGAGCTGTTTTTT
d_call: NA; j_call: TRBJ1-1; v_call: TRBV19; clone_size: once; cdr3_aa: CASTTGGGKEAFF; cdr3_nt: TGTGCCAGTACAACGGGAGGGGGAAAAGAAGCTTTCTTT
d_call: NA; j_call: TRBJ2-2; v_call: TRBV7-2; clone_size: few; cdr3_aa: CASSLGTNTGELFF; cdr3_nt: TGTGCCAGCAGCTTAGGCACTAACACCGGGGAGCTGTTTTTT
d_call: NA; j_call: TRBJ1-1; v_call: TRBV4-1; clone_size: NA; cdr3_aa: CASSQSQGLNTEAFF; cdr3_nt: TGCGCCAGCAGCCAAAGTCAGGGCTTGAACACTGAAGCTTTCTTT
d_call: NA; j_call: TRBJ1-4; v_call: TRBV19; clone_size: NA; cdr3_aa: CASTPEGGAEKLFF; cdr3_nt: TGTGCCAGTACCCCCGAAGGGGGGGCCGAAAAACTGTTTTTT
d_call: NA; j_call: TRBJ1-6; v_call: TRBV5-1; clone_size: NA; cdr3_aa: CASSPQGSNSPLHF; cdr3_nt: TGCGCCAGCAGCCCTCAGGGGAGCAATTCACCCCTCCACTTT
d_call: NA; j_call: TRBJ1-5; v_call: TRBV10-3; clone_size: NA; cdr3_aa: CAISESIPGDNQPQHF; cdr3_nt: TGTGCCATCAGTGAGTCGATCCCAGGGGACAATCAGCCCCAGCATTTT
d_call: NA; j_call: TRBJ2-5; v_call: TRBV7-9; clone_size: NA; cdr3_aa: CASSLSFGGQETQYF; cdr3_nt: TGTGCCAGCAGCTTAAGTTTCGGGGGCCAAGAGACCCAGTACTTC
d_call: TRBD1; j_call: TRBJ2-3; v_call: TRBV5-8; clone_size: NA; cdr3_aa: CASSPGTGSTDTQYF; cdr3_nt: TGTGCCAGCAGCCCTGGGACAGGTAGCACAGATACGCAGTATTTT
d_call: TRBD1; j_call: TRBJ1-5; v_call: TRBV7-2; clone_size: NA; cdr3_aa: CASSPRQGGQPQHF; cdr3_nt: TGTGCCAGCAGCCCCCGACAGGGAGGACAGCCCCAGCATTTT
d_call: NA; j_call: TRBJ2-5; v_call: TRBV7-6; clone_size: few; cdr3_aa: CASSLNGDQETQYF; cdr3_nt: TGTGCCAGCAGCTTAAACGGGGATCAAGAGACCCAGTACTTC
d_call: NA; j_call: TRBJ1-1; v_call: TRBV11-1; clone_size: NA; cdr3_aa: CASSYTPGEEAFF; cdr3_nt: TGTGCCAGCAGCTACACCCCGGGAGAAGAAGCTTTCTTT
d_call: NA; j_call: TRBJ1-1; v_call: TRBV27; clone_size: NA; cdr3_aa: CASSPEGRTEAFF; cdr3_nt: TGTGCCAGCAGCCCGGAGGGAAGGACTGAAGCTTTCTTT
d_call: NA; j_call: TRBJ1-1; v_call: TRBV6-5; clone_size: NA; cdr3_aa: CASSYSRAVNTEAFF; cdr3_nt: TGTGCCAGCAGTTACTCGAGGGCAGTCAACACTGAAGCTTTCTTT
d_call: NA; j_call: TRBJ1-3; v_call: TRBV29-1; clone_size: NA; cdr3_aa: CSVDRGGIGGNTIYF; cdr3_nt: TGCAGCGTTGATCGGGGAGGGATCGGTGGAAACACCATATATTTT
d_call: NA; j_call: TRBJ1-1; v_call: TRBV30; clone_size: few; cdr3_aa: CAWTPKGAEAFF; cdr3_nt: TGTGCCTGGACTCCGAAGGGGGCTGAAGCTTTCTTT
d_call: TRBD2; j_call: TRBJ2-1; v_call: TRBV5-1; clone_size: NA; cdr3_aa: CASSLDLSAGVSVEQFF; cdr3_nt: TGCGCCAGCAGCTTAGACTTATCAGCGGGAGTATCTGTTGAGCAGTTCTTC
d_call: TRBD1; j_call: TRBJ2-2; v_call: TRBV23-1; clone_size: NA; cdr3_aa: CASSQYRGNTGELFF; cdr3_nt: TGCGCCAGCAGTCAATACAGGGGGAACACCGGGGAGCTGTTTTTT
d_call: NA; j_call: TRBJ1-4; v_call: TRBV28; clone_size: few; cdr3_aa: CASTGRGGEKLFF; cdr3_nt: TGTGCCAGCACCGGACGCGGGGGAGAAAAACTGTTTTTT
d_call: TRBD1; j_call: TRBJ1-2; v_call: TRBV19; clone_size: few; cdr3_aa: CASSTRTGGGYGYTF; cdr3_nt: TGTGCCAGTAGTACCAGGACAGGGGGCGGCTATGGCTACACCTTC
d_call: NA; j_call: TRBJ2-3; v_call: TRBV11-2; clone_size: once; cdr3_aa: CASSFALGSDTQYF; cdr3_nt: TGTGCCAGCAGCTTCGCGCTAGGATCAGATACGCAGTATTTT
d_call: TRBD2; j_call: TRBJ2-3; v_call: TRBV7-9; clone_size: NA; cdr3_aa: CASSWTSGRADTQYF; cdr3_nt: TGTGCCAGCAGCTGGACTAGCGGGAGAGCAGATACGCAGTATTTT
d_call: TRBD2; j_call: TRBJ2-1; v_call: TRBV4-1; clone_size: NA; cdr3_aa: CASSRDSGTWEEQFF; cdr3_nt: TGCGCCAGCAGCCGGGATAGCGGGACCTGGGAAGAGCAGTTCTTC
d_call: NA; j_call: TRBJ2-2; v_call: TRBV6-6; clone_size: NA; cdr3_aa: CASSSLSQGNTGELFF; cdr3_nt: TGTGCCAGCAGTTCCCTCTCGCAGGGGAACACCGGGGAGCTGTTTTTT
d_call: TRBD1; j_call: TRBJ2-2; v_call: TRBV5-1; clone_size: once; cdr3_aa: CASSPLTGATGELFF; cdr3_nt: TGCGCCAGCAGCCCGTTGACAGGGGCAACCGGGGAGCTGTTTTTT
d_call: TRBD1; j_call: TRBJ2-2; v_call: TRBV7-6; clone_size: few; cdr3_aa: CASSLGGGQSTGELFF; cdr3_nt: TGTGCCAGCAGCTTAGGAGGGGGACAGTCCACCGGGGAGCTGTTTTTT
d_call: TRBD1; j_call: TRBJ2-5; v_call: TRBV5-6; clone_size: NA; cdr3_aa: CASSFGQGETQYF; cdr3_nt: TGTGCCAGCAGCTTCGGACAGGGGGAGACCCAGTACTTC
d_call: TRBD1; j_call: TRBJ1-1; v_call: TRBV12-5; clone_size: few; cdr3_aa: CASGPGPGQGHMNTEAFF; cdr3_nt: TGTGCTAGTGGCCCTGGCCCAGGACAGGGCCACATGAACACTGAAGCTTTCTTT
d_call: NA; j_call: TRBJ1-5; v_call: TRBV6-1; clone_size: NA; cdr3_aa: CASSEVLRTDQPQHF; cdr3_nt: TGTGCCAGCAGTGAAGTGCTTAGGACAGATCAGCCCCAGCATTTT
d_call: TRBD1; j_call: TRBJ1-1; v_call: TRBV5-1; clone_size: NA; cdr3_aa: CASSLALDRDTEAFF; cdr3_nt: TGCGCCAGCAGCTTGGCCTTAGACAGGGACACTGAAGCTTTCTTT
d_call: NA; j_call: TRBJ1-1; v_call: TRBV27; clone_size: NA; cdr3_aa: CASSLLERTEAFF; cdr3_nt: TGTGCCAGCAGCCTGTTGGAGAGGACTGAAGCTTTCTTT
d_call: TRBD1; j_call: TRBJ2-5; v_call: TRBV7-9; clone_size: NA; cdr3_aa: CASSLGDRVFETQYF; cdr3_nt: TGTGCCAGCAGCTTAGGAGACAGGGTGTTTGAGACCCAGTACTTC
d_call: NA; j_call: TRBJ1-2; v_call: TRBV6-1; clone_size: once; cdr3_aa: CASSEGRGNAGGYTF; cdr3_nt: TGTGCCAGCAGTGAAGGTCGAGGAAACGCGGGAGGCTACACCTTC
d_call: NA; j_call: TRBJ1-2; v_call: TRBV11-1; clone_size: once; cdr3_aa: CASSLSRSGLTNYGYTF; cdr3_nt: TGTGCCAGCAGCTTAAGCCGGTCGGGGTTAACTAACTATGGCTACACCTTC
d_call: TRBD2; j_call: TRBJ2-1; v_call: TRBV7-9; clone_size: NA; cdr3_aa: CASSLGGGLANYNEQFF; cdr3_nt: TGTGCCAGCAGCTTAGGAGGGGGACTAGCGAATTACAATGAGCAGTTCTTC
d_call: NA; j_call: TRBJ1-1; v_call: TRBV5-4; clone_size: NA; cdr3_aa: CASSYAVVGGTEAFF; cdr3_nt: TGTGCCAGCAGTTATGCCGTCGTGGGGGGCACTGAAGCTTTCTTT
d_call: TRBD1; j_call: TRBJ2-5; v_call: TRBV4-1; clone_size: few; cdr3_aa: CASSHSDRFQTQYF; cdr3_nt: TGCGCCAGCAGCCACTCGGACAGGTTTCAGACCCAGTACTTC
d_call: TRBD1; j_call: TRBJ1-1; v_call: TRBV29-1; clone_size: NA; cdr3_aa: CSVDDRGQNTEAFF; cdr3_nt: TGCAGCGTTGACGACAGGGGCCAGAACACTGAAGCTTTCTTT
d_call: NA; j_call: TRBJ1-5; v_call: TRBV28; clone_size: few; cdr3_aa: CASSPPGGGQPQHF; cdr3_nt: TGTGCCAGCAGTCCCCCTGGGGGCGGGCAGCCCCAGCATTTT
d_call: NA; j_call: TRBJ1-4; v_call: TRBV6-6; clone_size: few; cdr3_aa: CASSYGPREKLFF; cdr3_nt: TGTGCCAGCAGTTACGGCCCTAGGGAAAAACTGTTTTTT
d_call: TRBD1; j_call: TRBJ1-5; v_call: TRBV7-8; clone_size: NA; cdr3_aa: CASSLQGARNQPQHF; cdr3_nt: TGTGCCAGCAGCCTCCAGGGGGCTCGCAATCAGCCCCAGCATTTT
d_call: NA; j_call: TRBJ1-1; v_call: TRBV6-1; clone_size: NA; cdr3_aa: CASRLMTASNTEAFF; cdr3_nt: TGTGCCAGCAGATTAATGACAGCTTCGAACACTGAAGCTTTCTTT
d_call: NA; j_call: TRBJ1-1; v_call: TRBV30; clone_size: NA; cdr3_aa: CAWGTETEAFF; cdr3_nt: TGTGCCTGGGGCACAGAAACTGAAGCTTTCTTT
d_call: TRBD1; j_call: TRBJ1-4; v_call: TRBV5-1; clone_size: NA; cdr3_aa: CASSLGGTGLNEKLFF; cdr3_nt: TGCGCCAGCAGCCTGGGTGGGACAGGGTTAAATGAAAAACTGTTTTTT
d_call: NA; j_call: TRBJ2-5; v_call: TRBV5-4; clone_size: NA; cdr3_aa: CASSLEAVQETQYF; cdr3_nt: TGTGCCAGCAGCTTGGAGGCGGTACAAGAGACCCAGTACTTC
d_call: TRBD2; j_call: TRBJ2-2; v_call: TRBV7-3; clone_size: NA; cdr3_aa: CASSWTSAGELFF; cdr3_nt: TGTGCCAGCAGCTGGACTAGCGCCGGGGAGCTGTTTTTT
d_call: NA; j_call: TRBJ1-2; v_call: TRBV6-5; clone_size: NA; cdr3_aa: CASTSQGTYGYTF; cdr3_nt: TGTGCCAGCACCTCACAGGGAACGTATGGCTACACCTTC
d_call: TRBD1; j_call: TRBJ1-1; v_call: TRBV18; clone_size: NA; cdr3_aa: CASSPYTGADTEAFF; cdr3_nt: TGTGCCAGCTCACCATATACAGGGGCGGATACTGAAGCTTTCTTT
d_call: NA; j_call: TRBJ2-3; v_call: TRBV13; clone_size: NA; cdr3_aa: CASSVGRGRQLGQYF; cdr3_nt: TGTGCCAGCAGCGTAGGCCGGGGTCGTCAATTGGGGCAGTATTTT
d_call: NA; j_call: TRBJ2-1; v_call: TRBV7-9; clone_size: NA; cdr3_aa: CASSLAGTGNEQFF; cdr3_nt: TGTGCCAGCAGCTTGGCTGGCACAGGGAATGAGCAGTTCTTC
d_call: NA; j_call: TRBJ1-1; v_call: TRBV18; clone_size: once; cdr3_aa: CASSPRDREVPEAFF; cdr3_nt: TGTGCCAGCTCACCGAGGGACCGGGAGGTCCCTGAAGCTTTCTTT
d_call: NA; j_call: TRBJ2-1; v_call: TRBV12-5; clone_size: NA; cdr3_aa: CASGLHGGWDEQFF; cdr3_nt: TGTGCTAGTGGTCTTCACGGGGGATGGGATGAGCAGTTCTTC
d_call: NA; j_call: TRBJ2-1; v_call: TRBV7-9; clone_size: few; cdr3_aa: CASSSGSYNEQFF; cdr3_nt: TGTGCCAGCAGCTCCGGGTCCTACAATGAGCAGTTCTTC
d_call: TRBD1; j_call: TRBJ1-1; v_call: TRBV10-2; clone_size: NA; cdr3_aa: CASSGTVEAEAFF; cdr3_nt: TGCGCCAGCAGCGGGACAGTTGAAGCTGAAGCTTTCTTT